Sequencing of this TCR beta chain was carried out in a study of cytomegalovirus exposure and HLA in healthy donors. As for the study in general: Per a later analysis, the roughly 690 first-cohort and some 110 validation repertoires shared one platform.

Study-wide results and limits: It was approximately 170 TCR beta chains that were listed as cytomegalovirus-associated.

This CDR3 is 15 amino acids long. CDR1 MGHRA and CDR2 YSYEKL come from the germline V gene. The trim removed 1 base at V and 5 bases at J, leaving 2 bases unmatched. In the case of this clone: The antigen is undetermined.

Data came from immunoSEQ multiplex PCR; TCRdb stores just in-frame clones and leaves some out. Counted here are approximately 59,000 clones, 93% occurring once; the ten biggest clones make up about 1.5%. The chain carries TRBV4-1 and TRBJ1-6, with 7 bases lining up with TRBD1. The sample was PBMCs. The sequence was obtained from a woman aged 18-29 years in good health and CMV-seropositive. The CDR3, as DNA: TGCGCCAGCAGCCAAGTGGGGACAGATAATTCACCCCTCCACTTT. As protein: CASSQVGTDNSPLHF.